The 5 T cell receptor beta chains in this list originate from one sample, sequenced in a study of T-cell memory formation after mild COVID-19. TCRdb re-called the 5' RACE reads with MiXCR, one entry per CDR3 protein. The sample contains about 560,000 distinct CDR3 sequences, about a sixth of which appear only once. The sequencing sample was made of PBMCs or a T cell subset sorted from them (not recorded which). The receptors were sampled from an adult woman who had mild COVID-19 (a few samples of this study predate the infection). Cell type and time point are not known.

The chain's CDR3 is CAISESGQLSGNTIYF. The CDR3 bases are TGTGCCATCAGTGAGTCAGGACAGCTGTCTGGAAACACCATATATTTT. The chain links TRBV10-3 to TRBJ1-3; tentatively, D is TRBD1 (6 bases). V lost 0 bases and J 1 base, leaving 10 bases between the germline ends. Germline CDR1 and CDR2: ENHRY and SYGVKD. The CDR3 has 16 residues.

This clonotype was recorded many times. The V gene is TRBV6-2 or TRBV6-3, the J gene TRBJ2-7, with D unclear. Trimming removed 0 bases from V and 4 bases from J, with 19 bases in between. This CDR3 contains 17 residues. Germline lookup yields CDR1 MNHEY and CDR2 SVGEGT. CDR3 in amino acids: CASSYSQGRWARYEQYF. CDR3 nucleotides: TGTGCCAGCAGTTACTCTCAAGGCCGTTGGGCTAGGTACGAGCAGTACTTC.

This clonotype was picked up a small number of times. The rearrangement joins TRBV10-3 to TRBJ2-5; 7 nucleotides line up with TRBD1. J was trimmed by 4 bases and V by 6 bases; bases with no gene match: 5. Per germline, CDR1 ENHRY and CDR2 SYGVKD. This CDR3 is 13 amino acids long. In nucleotides, the CDR3 is TGTGCCATCAGAGGAACAGGGGTAGAGACCCAGTACTTC. It codes for CAIRGTGVETQYF.

CDR3: CASSKCNKREGSEQYF. CDR3 DNA sequence: TGTGCCAGCAGCAAATGTAATAAGCGGGAGGGAAGCGAGCAGTACTTC. The V gene is TRBV21-1, the J gene TRBJ2-7; the DNA was not compared with TRBD2, the D call given in the table. TRBV21-1 is shown as a pseudogene. The CDR3 spans 16 residues.

The chain joins TRBV19 to TRBJ2-2; 8 bases map to TRBD1. The germline V gene encodes CDR1 LNHDA and CDR2 SQIVND (reference sequence). The CDR3 consists of 16 residues. V was pared by 3 bases and J by 6 bases, with 9 bases of the junction left unmatched. CDR3 sequence reads: CASSISGQGAAGELFF. In DNA form, the CDR3 reads TGTGCCAGTAGTATCAGTGGGCAGGGGGCTGCCGGGGAGCTGTTTTTT.